A selection of T cell receptor beta chains follows, all from one sample in a study of blood T cell repertoires in COVID-19. Produced via immunoSEQ multiplex PCR; TCRdb's table is partial and in-frame only. The table shows about 26,000 clones, with about 84% occurring only once. Material for sequencing was peripheral blood. The receptors stem from a man in his fifties with active or convalescent COVID-19. CDR3s include the opening cysteine and the closing phenylalanine or tryptophan. Each record gives: CDR3 DNA, CDR3 protein, V gene, clone size, D gene, J gene. The D gene is left open where the match is weak. The size entry is marked missing in some rows and otherwise reads once, few, many or a size class.

CDR3 DNA: TGTGCCATCAGTGGAGGGGGATATAGCAATCAGCCCCAGCATTTT; CDR3 protein: CAISGGGYSNQPQHF; V gene: TRBV10-3; clone size: .; D gene: .; J gene: TRBJ1-5
CDR3 DNA: TGTGCCAGCATATGGCAGGACTCCTACGAGCAGTACTTC; CDR3 protein: CASIWQDSYEQYF; V gene: TRBV2; clone size: .; D gene: .; J gene: TRBJ2-7
CDR3 DNA: TGTGCCAGCAGGAGGTCCCAGGGCAGAAACACCATATATTTT; CDR3 protein: CASRRSQGRNTIYF; V gene: TRBV6-5; clone size: once; D gene: .; J gene: TRBJ1-3
CDR3 DNA: TGTGCCACCAGTGACCCAGGTCTAGCGGGGGGAAACATTCAGTACTTC; CDR3 protein: CATSDPGLAGGNIQYF; V gene: TRBV24-1; clone size: .; D gene: TRBD2; J gene: TRBJ2-4
CDR3 DNA: TGTGCCAGCAGTCGAGGGATTTCCTACGAGCAGTACTTC; CDR3 protein: CASSRGISYEQYF; V gene: TRBV6-5; clone size: few; D gene: .; J gene: TRBJ2-7
CDR3 DNA: TGCACCATCAGCGTATGGGGGGAGACAACTAATGAAAAACTGTTTTTT; CDR3 protein: CTISVWGETTNEKLFF; V gene: TRBV1; clone size: .; D gene: .; J gene: TRBJ1-4
CDR3 DNA: TGTGCCTGGGACCCATGGGGGAGGGGAAACACCATATATTTT; CDR3 protein: CAWDPWGRGNTIYF; V gene: TRBV30; clone size: once; D gene: .; J gene: TRBJ1-3
CDR3 DNA: TGTGCCAGCAGTACCCACCCTGCGCAGCAGTACTTC; CDR3 protein: CASSTHPAQQYF; V gene: TRBV2; clone size: few; D gene: .; J gene: TRBJ2-7
CDR3 DNA: TGTGCAAGTCGCTTACCGGACAATGAGCAGTTCTTC; CDR3 protein: CASRLPDNEQFF; V gene: TRBV12-2; clone size: once; D gene: .; J gene: TRBJ2-1
CDR3 DNA: TGTGCCAGCAGCCGCGGGCTGGGGGAGACCCAGTACTTC; CDR3 protein: CASSRGLGETQYF; V gene: TRBV7-9; clone size: .; D gene: .; J gene: TRBJ2-5
CDR3 DNA: TGCGCCAGCAGCTTTAGGGGACAGGGGGCGAATGAAAAACTGTTTTTT; CDR3 protein: CASSFRGQGANEKLFF; V gene: TRBV5-1; clone size: once; D gene: TRBD1; J gene: TRBJ1-4